This is a list of T cell receptor beta chains from one sample in a study of Tregs in tolerant kidney transplant recipients. Using immunoSEQ multiplex PCR, the repertoire was profiled, and TCRdb retains in-frame clones only, with some absent. The sample shows about 110,000 clones, nearly 90% of them seen only once. The sequencing used CD4+ T cells from blood, collected before the transplant. These receptors all stem from a human donor who received a combined kidney and bone marrow transplant. Both conserved end residues are part of each CDR3. Fields, in order: clone size, J gene, V gene, D gene, CDR3 protein, CDR3 DNA. A D gene is named only where the DNA matches it firmly. A row's size may be missing; if present it is once, few, many or a size class.

. TRBJ2-2 TRBV9 TRBD2 CASSARTSGGNTGELFF TGTGCCAGCAGCGCCCGGACTAGCGGGGGAAACACCGGGGAGCTGTTTTTT
. TRBJ2-1 TRBV27 TRBD2 CASSFHPGTSQYNEQFF TGTGCCAGCAGTTTTCACCCCGGGACTAGCCAATACAATGAGCAGTTCTTC
. TRBJ1-1 TRBV6-1 . CASSELFTENTEAFF TGTGCCAGCAGTGAACTATTCACAGAGAACACTGAAGCTTTCTTT
few TRBJ1-6 TRBV5-1 . CASSFAMEDRSPLHF TGCGCCAGCAGCTTTGCCATGGAGGACCGTTCACCCCTCCACTTT
few TRBJ1-1 TRBV29-1 . CSSHRGLTEAFF TGCAGCTCCCATAGGGGTTTAACTGAAGCTTTCTTT
. TRBJ2-4 TRBV7-2 . CASSPGGATNIQYF TGTGCCAGCAGCCCCGGTGGGGCCACAAACATTCAGTACTTC
once TRBJ2-7 TRBV30 TRBD1 CAWNYRGKGEQYF TGTGCCTGGAATTACAGGGGAAAGGGCGAGCAGTACTTC
. TRBJ2-1 TRBV5-5 . CASRFLPELTNNEQFF TGTGCCAGCAGGTTTCTACCTGAATTAACGAACAATGAGCAGTTCTTC
. TRBJ2-3 TRBV7-7 . CASSLHRVDTQYF TGTGCCAGCAGCTTACACAGGGTAGATACGCAGTATTTT
. TRBJ2-5 TRBV18 . CASSAGQQETQYF TGTGCCAGCTCGGCGGGACAGCAAGAGACCCAGTACTTC
. TRBJ2-7 TRBV5-4 . CASSLIRGSAYEQYF TGTGCCAGCAGCTTGATCAGGGGTTCGGCCTACGAGCAGTACTTC
. TRBJ2-7 TRBV18 TRBD1 CASSPGQGAIREQYF TGTGCCAGCTCACCTGGTCAGGGGGCAATAAGGGAGCAGTACTTC
. TRBJ1-1 TRBV6-6 . CASSSRVAANTEAFF TGTGCCAGCAGTTCCCGGGTCGCGGCGAACACTGAAGCTTTCTTT
. TRBJ1-1 TRBV6-4 . CASSPGGASTEAFF TGTGCCAGCAGCCCGGGAGGGGCGAGCACTGAAGCTTTCTTT
. TRBJ1-2 TRBV19 . CATAEGRHVYGYTF TGTGCCACCGCGGAGGGCAGGCATGTCTATGGCTACACCTTC
. TRBJ2-5 TRBV9 . CASSVRDQETQYF TGTGCCAGCAGCGTTCGGGACCAAGAGACCCAGTACTTC
. TRBJ2-5 TRBV25-1 TRBD2 CASSGLAGGGGTQYF TGTGCCAGCAGTGGGCTAGCGGGAGGCGGCGGGACCCAGTACTTC
. TRBJ1-1 TRBV6-6 TRBD1 CASSLDRATEAFF TGTGCCAGCAGTTTAGACAGGGCCACTGAAGCTTTCTTT
once TRBJ2-3 TRBV10-2 . CASRATDTQYF TGCGCCAGTCGAGCGACAGATACGCAGTATTTT
. TRBJ1-3 TRBV5-1 . CASSLDSAGNTIYF TGCGCCAGCAGCCTGGACAGTGCTGGAAACACCATATATTTT
. TRBJ2-2 TRBV15 . CATSSDRGSGELFF TGTGCCACCAGCAGCGATCGAGGTTCCGGGGAGCTGTTTTTT
. TRBJ1-6 TRBV6-6 TRBD1 CASGQDQSSYNSPLHF TGTGCCAGCGGACAGGACCAAAGCTCCTATAATTCACCCCTCCACTTT
. TRBJ1-2 TRBV5-1 . CASRLDPPTNYGYTF TGCGCCAGCAGATTGGACCCACCTACTAACTATGGCTACACCTTC
. TRBJ2-3 TRBV6-1 . CASSEELLRFTDTQYF TGTGCCAGCAGTGAAGAGTTGCTGAGGTTCACAGATACGCAGTATTTT
. TRBJ1-2 TRBV25-1 . CASSEGGGYTF TGTGCCAGCAGTGAAGGGGGGGGCTACACCTTC
. TRBJ2-3 TRBV6-1 . CASREQGLTDTQYF TGTGCCAGCAGAGAGCAGGGCCTCACAGATACGCAGTATTTT
. TRBJ1-2 TRBV9 . CASTVGVGALGYGYTF TGTGCCAGCACCGTCGGGGTGGGGGCCCTCGGCTATGGCTACACCTTC
. TRBJ2-3 TRBV7-8 TRBD2 CASSLAGQRGGPDTQYF TGTGCCAGCAGCTTAGCGGGGCAGCGGGGGGGCCCAGATACGCAGTATTTT
. TRBJ1-1 TRBV2 . CASGQGVTEAFF TGTGCCAGCGGGCAAGGGGTCACTGAAGCTTTCTTT
. TRBJ2-2 TRBV5-6 TRBD1 CASSLEGTGGTGELFF TGTGCCAGCAGCTTGGAGGGGACAGGGGGCACCGGGGAGCTGTTTTTT
few TRBJ1-4 TRBV7-9 . CASSISGRREEKLFF TGTGCCAGCAGCATTTCCGGTCGGAGGGAGGAAAAACTGTTTTTT
. TRBJ2-2 TRBV7-8 . CASSSFPTGELFF TGTGCCAGCAGCTCCTTTCCTACCGGGGAGCTGTTTTTT
. TRBJ1-1 TRBV5-5 . CASSFIILGGAWALNTEAFF TGTGCCAGCAGCTTTATAATACTAGGGGGAGCTTGGGCTCTGAACACTGAAGCTTTCTTT
. TRBJ2-3 TRBV12-5 . CASGLERGTDTQYF TGTGCTAGTGGTTTAGAGAGAGGCACAGATACGCAGTATTTT
few TRBJ1-1 TRBV10-1 . CASSFSGNTEAFF TGCGCCAGCAGTTTTAGTGGGAACACTGAAGCTTTCTTT
. TRBJ2-4 TRBV18 . CASSPQVSAPAKNIQYF TGTGCCAGCTCACCACAGGTCAGCGCCCCAGCCAAAAACATTCAGTACTTC
. TRBJ2-3 TRBV6-5 . CATARGDADTQYF TGTGCCACCGCCCGGGGTGACGCAGATACGCAGTATTTT
once TRBJ2-2 TRBV5-4 TRBD2 CASSRRTSELTGELFF TGTGCCAGCAGCCGCAGGACTAGCGAGTTGACCGGGGAGCTGTTTTTT
. TRBJ1-1 TRBV5-1 . CASSIRTANTEAFF TGCGCCAGCAGCATAAGGACAGCGAACACTGAAGCTTTCTTT
. TRBJ2-2 TRBV27 TRBD1 CASRTSGTVNTGELFF TGTGCCAGCAGGACTTCCGGGACAGTGAACACCGGGGAGCTGTTTTTT
once TRBJ2-3 TRBV5-4 TRBD2 CASSRPERGGADTQYF TGTGCCAGCAGCCGACCAGAGCGGGGGGGCGCAGATACGCAGTATTTT
. TRBJ1-1 TRBV27 . CASSLLPRGSSEAFF TGTGCCAGCAGTTTACTCCCCAGGGGATCTTCTGAAGCTTTCTTT
. TRBJ2-7 TRBV7-2 . CASSLGPGSGKFEQYF TGTGCCAGCAGCTTAGGCCCTGGTTCAGGGAAGTTCGAGCAGTACTTC
. TRBJ2-2 TRBV4-1 TRBD2 CASSQKGGLATGGTGELFF TGCGCCAGCAGCCAAAAGGGGGGACTAGCGACTGGAGGGACCGGGGAGCTGTTTTTT
. TRBJ1-1 TRBV7-9 TRBD1 CASSLFGQGAFGDTEAFF TGTGCCAGCAGCTTATTCGGGCAGGGGGCGTTCGGGGACACTGAAGCTTTCTTT
. TRBJ1-6 TRBV5-6 TRBD1 CASSRRVQGDSPLHF TGTGCCAGCAGCCGCCGGGTTCAGGGGGATTCACCCCTCCACTTT